These T cell receptor beta chains were read from a single sample in a study of T cells in Graves' hyperthyroidism and ophthalmopathy. TCRdb re-derived calls from the multiplex PCR reads in MiXCR, one entry per CDR3 protein. The sample yields approximately 400,000 distinct CDR3 sequences, approximately 17% seen once. Sequenced sample: blood. The origin of the receptors is a man aged 18-30 years with Graves' ophthalmopathy. Both conserved end residues are part of each CDR3. Fields, in order: D gene, V gene, clone size, J gene, CDR3 protein, CDR3 DNA. D genes are given only for firm matches. Size is stated for part of the rows, as once, few or many counts, or as a class when the clone is expanded.

>-|TRBV18|many|TRBJ1-2
CASSPRDLYGYTF
TGTGCCAGCTCACCTAGAGACCTGTATGGCTACACCTTC
>TRBD1|TRBV24-1|few|TRBJ2-3
CATSDTTYRGTQYF
TGTGCCACCAGTGACACGACTTACAGGGGTACGCAGTATTTT
>-|TRBV11-2|many|TRBJ1-1
CASSHRQVNTEAFF
TGTGCCAGCAGCCATCGACAGGTGAACACTGAAGCTTTCTTT
>TRBD1|TRBV10-3|once|TRBJ1-5
CAIEGQGISQPQHF
TGTGCCATCGAGGGACAGGGGATCTCTCAGCCCCAGCATTTT
>TRBD1|TRBV7-9|few|TRBJ2-7
CASSPWDRGNEQYF
TGTGCCAGCAGCCCCTGGGACAGGGGGAACGAGCAGTACTTC
>-|TRBV27|few|TRBJ2-1
CASSFFPGSYNEQFF
TGTGCCAGCAGTTTCTTTCCGGGAAGCTACAATGAGCAGTTCTTC
>-|TRBV18|-|TRBJ2-1
CASGKRGGLAYNEQFF
TGTGCCAGCGGAAAGAGGGGGGGGCTCGCCTACAATGAGCAGTTCTTC
>-|TRBV20-1|few|TRBJ1-5
CSASFQAHSNQPQHF
TGCAGTGCTAGTTTCCAGGCACATAGCAATCAGCCCCAGCATTTT
>-|TRBV28|-|TRBJ2-2
CASSGLAGELFF
TGTGCCAGCAGCGGGCTGGCCGGGGAGCTGTTTTTT
>TRBD2|TRBV9|-|TRBJ2-3
CASSVVLAGGRGRDTQYF
TGTGCCAGCAGCGTAGTCCTAGCGGGGGGGCGGGGGAGAGATACGCAGTATTTT
>-|TRBV3-1|many|TRBJ1-2
CASSLGNNGYTF
TGTGCCAGCAGCCTGGGCAATAATGGCTACACCTTC
>-|TRBV2|-|TRBJ1-5
CASSEAGREPQHF
TGTGCCAGCAGTGAAGCGGGCAGGGAGCCCCAGCATTTT
>-|TRBV11-2|many|TRBJ2-7
CASSLQGVYEQYF
TGTGCCAGCAGCTTGCAGGGTGTATACGAGCAGTACTTC
>-|TRBV7-3|-|TRBJ2-1
CASSQGGGGENNEQFF
TGTGCCAGCAGCCAGGGGGGGGGGGGGGAAAACAATGAGCAGTTCTTC
>TRBD2|TRBV4-2|-|TRBJ2-1
CASSQLTSGGAGNEQFF
TGTGCCAGCAGCCAGCTAACTAGCGGGGGGGCCGGGAATGAGCAGTTCTTC
>-|TRBV19|-|TRBJ2-7
CASSAGADFSYEQYF
TGTGCCAGTAGTGCTGGGGCGGACTTCTCCTACGAGCAGTACTTC
>-|TRBV7-9|many|TRBJ2-2
CASSFDSNTGELFF
TGTGCCAGCAGCTTCGACAGTAACACCGGGGAGCTGTTTTTT
>-|TRBV12-3/TRBV12-4|many|TRBJ2-7
CASSIHESTYEQYF
TGTGCCAGCAGTATTCACGAGTCCACCTACGAGCAGTACTTC
>-|TRBV28|many|TRBJ2-1
CASRGGVLNEQFF
TGTGCCAGCAGGGGGGGTGTCCTCAATGAGCAGTTCTTC
>-|TRBV12-3/TRBV12-4|many|TRBJ1-4
CASSFPSQGLDEKLFF
TGTGCCAGCAGTTTCCCTTCACAGGGTTTGGATGAAAAACTGTTTTTT
>TRBD2|TRBV28|many|TRBJ2-7
CASSSSSGGAYEQYF
TGTGCCAGCAGCTCCTCTAGCGGGGGGGCATACGAGCAGTACTTC
>-|TRBV6-1|-|TRBJ1-3
CASSEEASSGNTIYF
TGTGCCAGCAGTGAAGAGGCCAGCTCTGGAAACACCATATATTTT
>-|TRBV24-1|few|TRBJ2-2
CATSAYPLPRGLGQPGELFF
TGTGCCACCAGTGCCTACCCCCTCCCTCGGGGGCTTGGACAACCCGGGGAGCTGTTTTTT